Sequencing of this T cell receptor beta chain was carried out in a study of T-cell memory formation after mild COVID-19 (dated by TCRdb to about 2021). Describing the broader study: TCR sequence clusters from the two donors were found to be largely donor specific. Two young, previously healthy adult volunteers made up the cohort, one male and one female. Longitudinal TCRalpha and TCRbeta repertoire sequencing tracked T-cell clones expanding and contracting after mild COVID-19 in two donors. Broader findings and caveats from the paper: From day 15 to 85, contracting clones showed balanced CD4/CD8 phenotypes, whereas a second wave of clones that expanded from day 15 to 37 leaned towards CD4+. Only two mild cases were covered in the study, and larger cohorts including severe cases with pre-infection samples were considered necessary. Contracting CD4+ clones appeared mostly in the CM and EM memory subsets, whereas CD8+ clones were enriched in EMRA. The second-wave clones that peaked on day 37 were not confirmed to be SARS-CoV-2 specific. Some responding clones were detected in pre-infection memory, which suggested that pre-existing cross-reactive memory T cells had joined the SARS-CoV-2 response.

Ficoll-Paque density gradient centrifugation was the method used to isolate PBMCs. A word on this clonotype: Which antigen it targets is not known. No base-level quality is on record; no much larger clone is a single base apart.

The sample was run on an Illumina NovaSeq 6000. TCRalpha and TCRbeta cDNA libraries were built by 5'RACE with constant-segment primers, adding sample barcodes and unique molecular identifiers. Trizol reagent was used to extract RNA from every sample. Amplification of the libraries took two PCR steps, and the second step added a second sample barcode plus Illumina TruSeq adapters. Sequencing of libraries was performed on an Illumina NovaSeq with 2 x 150 bp paired-end reads. The study's own analysis went as follows. With migec v1.2.7, reads were demultiplexed and then collapsed into UMI-guided consensus sequences. With mixcr v2.1.11, UMI consensuses were aligned to TRA and TRB V and J templates and assembled into clonotypes. Clonotypes were classified as expanded or contracted when called significant by both edgeR and NoisET, with noise models trained on biological replicates. For edgeR calls, a false discovery rate-adjusted p below 0.01 and a log2 fold-change threshold of 1 were applied. As an exploratory analysis of dynamics, max-normalized trajectories of the 1000 most abundant clonotypes were examined by PCA with hierarchical clustering. Separately sequenced CD4+ and CD8+ repertoires were used to assign a CD4 or CD8 phenotype to each responding clone. TCRdb ran its own pipeline on the public reads, namely fastp trimming at Q25 and MiXCR clone calling, and kept in-frame beta chains. Each entry is one CDR3 protein sequence, shown with its most common DNA and genes. What appears here as the V and J calls and clone size reflects TCRdb's work, not the paper's. A total of hundreds of thousands of distinct CDR3 sequences appear in this sample, approximately 15% of them only once. About a fifth of the sample rests with the top ten.

The sequencing input was PBMCs or a T cell subset sorted from them (not recorded which). This receptor was taken from a man between 18 and 29 years old who had mild COVID-19 (a few samples of this study predate the infection). The sample titles of this study are shuffled in the database, so cell type and time point are left out; the donor was told from shared clones.

The base sequence is TGCGCCAGCAGCTCGAGACAGGGGATTAACTATGGCTACACCTTC. It translates to CASSSRQGINYGYTF. This sequence uses TRBV5-1 and TRBJ1-2, and 8 bases in between align with TRBD1. Including the terminal cysteine and phenylalanine, the CDR3 comprises 15 residues. Solely the CDR3 DNA is kept, with 45 bases framed from the first base. CDR1 SGHRS and CDR2 YFSETQ were looked up in the germline V gene. Unmatched junction bases come to 5, with V trimmed by 3 bases and J by 1 base.